This T cell receptor beta chain stems from a study of blood T cell repertoires in COVID-19. V lost 5 bases and J lost 6, with 19 bases in between. This CDR3 spans 16 amino acids. Germline V lookup: CDR1 SGHTA, CDR2 FQGNSA. TCRdb's table, derived via immunoSEQ multiplex PCR, lists solely in-frame clones and lacks some. The sample includes around 13,000 clones, approximately 85% of them seen just once. The J gene is TRBJ2-2, the V gene TRBV7-2; the D gene is possibly TRBD1 (5 bases). The sequence came from a human donor in a cohort sampled during active COVID-19. Sequenced sample: peripheral blood. The DNA of the CDR3 is TGTGCCAGCAGCGCCAGGACATCCGAAGTCGCCGGGGAGCTGTTTTTT. Protein sequence: CASSARTSEVAGELFF. Combining the CDR3 with reference TRBV7-2 and TRBJ2-2 gives the whole variable domain GAGVSQSPSNKVTEKGKDVELRCDPISGHTALYWYRQSLGQGLEFLIYFQGNSAPDKSGLPSDRFSAERTGGSVSTLTIQRTQQEDSAVYLCASSARTSEVAGELFFGEGSRLTVL.